This note documents a single T cell receptor (beta chain) sequence. PCR employed 60 Vbeta and 13 Jbeta primers. The protocol was immunoSEQ multiplex PCR, while the TCRdb copy is restricted to in-frame clones and leaves out a portion. This sample carries over 130,000 clones, roughly 78% of them seen once, and the ten largest clones take 6% to 6.5%. The sample comes from a study of cytomegalovirus exposure and HLA in healthy donors. Specimen: PBMCs. The source is a man aged 45-60 years in good health and CMV-seropositive.

The CDR3 loop is CASRMGQINEKLFF. The DNA of the CDR3 is TGTGCCAGCAGGATGGGGCAGATTAATGAAAAACTGTTTTTT. This chain connects TRBV6-5 to TRBJ1-4, with a possible D match to TRBD1 (5 bases). The CDR3 loop spans 14 amino acids. Germline CDR1 reads MNHEY; CDR2 reads SVGAGI. Between the trimmed V and J ends, which lost 6 bases and 4 bases, there was a span of 12 bases.